This is a list of T cell receptor beta chains from one sample in a study of OX40 agonist ivuxolimab in advanced cancers. Libraries were prepared by immunoSEQ multiplex PCR; TCRdb keeps only in-frame clonotypes and omits some of them. This table has 65,000 to 85,000 clones, about 87% appearing once. The sample here was CD4+ or CD8+ T cells sorted from blood, taken in a trial of the OX40 agonist ivuxolimab. The receptor set was obtained from an adult with an advanced solid tumor such as melanoma, head and neck, liver or kidney cancer. Both conserved end residues are part of each CDR3. The D gene is left open where the match is weak. Size tells how often a clone was seen (once, few, many) or the class of an expanded clone, and some rows leave it out.

>TRBV10-2|TRBJ2-5|TRBD1|-
TGCGCCAGCAGGGACAGGGGGGGCCCAGGGACCCAGTACTTC
CASRDRGGPGTQYF
>TRBV7-2|TRBJ1-5|TRBD1|-
TGTGCCAGCAGCTTCTCTACAGGGGCGTCAAATCAGCCCCAGCATTTT
CASSFSTGASNQPQHF
>TRBV29-1|TRBJ1-2|-|-
TGCAGTGTGGAGTACGGCGGTACCTATGGCTACACCTTC
CSVEYGGTYGYTF
>TRBV7-9|TRBJ1-1|-|-
TGTGCCAGCAGCATTAGTGGGCCCGATGAAGCTTTCTTT
CASSISGPDEAFF
>TRBV18|TRBJ2-7|-|-
TGTGCCAGCTCAGGCGGTTCCTACGAGCAGTACTTC
CASSGGSYEQYF
>TRBV10-3|TRBJ1-2|TRBD1|-
TGTGCCATCACTAATCGGACAGGGGGGCTCGGAGGCTACACCTTC
CAITNRTGGLGGYTF
>TRBV11-2|TRBJ1-3|TRBD1|-
TGTGCCAGCAGCCGGGACAGAAGTCTAAACACCATATATTTT
CASSRDRSLNTIYF
>TRBV18|TRBJ2-2|-|-
TGTGCCAGCTCTCCGGGGGCCACCGGGGAGCTGTTTTTT
CASSPGATGELFF
>TRBV5-6|TRBJ2-3|-|-
TGTGCCAGCAAGCCAAGCGGCCTGTCAGATACGCAGTATTTT
CASKPSGLSDTQYF
>TRBV9|TRBJ2-5|-|-
TGTGCCAGCAGTGGGGGGACCCAAGAGACCCAGTACTTC
CASSGGTQETQYF
>TRBV7-9|TRBJ2-1|-|-
TGTGCCAGCAGCTTGGAGGGGGGCTCCTACAATGAGCAGTTCTTC
CASSLEGGSYNEQFF
>TRBV14|TRBJ2-2|-|-
TGTGCCAGCAGCCCAGACACTCGGGCCGGGGAGCTGTTTTTT
CASSPDTRAGELFF
>TRBV4-1|TRBJ1-1|TRBD1|-
TGCGCCAGCAGCTCTGTGGACAGGGCGGTGAACACTGAAGCTTTCTTT
CASSSVDRAVNTEAFF
>TRBV2|TRBJ2-5|TRBD1|-
TGTGCCAGCACTAGGGACAGTGAGACCCAGTACTTC
CASTRDSETQYF
>TRBV28|TRBJ1-5|TRBD1|-
TGTGCCAGCAGTTCCACAGGGACAGGGAGGGAGCCCCAGCATTTT
CASSSTGTGREPQHF
>TRBV2|TRBJ2-5|TRBD2|-
TGTGCCAGCATATCGGGCGGGGGTTTTATTGAGACCCAGTACTTC
CASISGGGFIETQYF
>TRBV5-1|TRBJ2-2|-|-
TGCGCCAGCAGCTTATGGCGGGGCGGACCCGGGGAGCTGTTTTTT
CASSLWRGGPGELFF
>TRBV6-5|TRBJ2-5|TRBD2|-
TGTGCCAGCAAAAAGACGGGGGGCCAAGAGACCCAGTACTTC
CASKKTGGQETQYF
>TRBV15|TRBJ1-2|-|-
TGTGCCACCAGCAGCGAAGGGGAGGGGGGCTACACCTTC
CATSSEGEGGYTF
>TRBV6-5|TRBJ2-5|-|-
TGTGCCAGCTCGCGGGGCCGACAAGAGACCCAGTACTTC
CASSRGRQETQYF
>TRBV6-5|TRBJ1-6|TRBD1|-
TGTGCCAGCAGATACGGACAGGGGGGGAGGAATTCACCCCTCCACTTT
CASRYGQGGRNSPLHF
>TRBV12-1|TRBJ2-5|-|once
TGTGCCAGCAGTAAAGAGACCCAGTACTTC
CASSKETQYF
>TRBV7-3|TRBJ2-3|TRBD2|-
TGTGCCAGCAGCTCCATAGCGGGGGGTGTAGCAGATACGCAGTATTTT
CASSSIAGGVADTQYF
>TRBV7-2|TRBJ2-5|TRBD1|once
TGTGCCAGCAGCTTAGACAGGGGGCGGGAGACCCAGTACTTC
CASSLDRGRETQYF
>TRBV20-1|TRBJ2-2|-|-
TGCAGTGCCCGGGGTAATGGGGAGCTGTTTTTT
CSARGNGELFF
>TRBV10-3|TRBJ2-7|-|-
TGTGCCAGCGGACTACCTGCGGTCTACGAGCAGTACTTC
CASGLPAVYEQYF
>TRBV7-9|TRBJ2-1|-|-
TGTGCCAGCAGTCCCTTGGGGGGTACGGTTCGGGATGAGCAGTTCTTC
CASSPLGGTVRDEQFF
>TRBV6-5|TRBJ1-2|-|-
TGTGCCAGCAGCCTAATAGACAAGTCAGGCTACACCTTC
CASSLIDKSGYTF
>TRBV2|TRBJ2-3|-|-
TGTGCCAGCAGGGGCTCACTAACAGATACGCAGTATTTT
CASRGSLTDTQYF
>TRBV6-1|TRBJ1-1|-|-
TGTGCCAGCAACCCCCCGGGGGCGCGGAACACTGAAGCTTTCTTT
CASNPPGARNTEAFF
>TRBV19|TRBJ2-5|-|once
TGTGCCAGTAGTCGCACAGGGCCAGAGACCCAGTACTTC
CASSRTGPETQYF
>TRBV6-6|TRBJ1-1|TRBD1|-
TGTGCCAGCAGTTACGACGGGACAGGCACTGAAGCTTTCTTT
CASSYDGTGTEAFF
>TRBV21-1|TRBJ1-1|-|-
TGTGCCAGCAAGGGACAGGTGAACACTGAAGCTTTCTTT
CASKGQVNTEAFF
>TRBV5-1|TRBJ2-7|-|-
TGCGCCAGCAGCTTTGATAAGGGGTCCGAGCAGTACTTC
CASSFDKGSEQYF
>TRBV6-6|TRBJ1-2|-|-
TGTGCCAGCAGTTACACCCTCCACTATGGCTACACCTTC
CASSYTLHYGYTF
>TRBV7-6|TRBJ1-1|TRBD1|few
TGTGCCAGCAGCTCTTACCGCCGGGACAGGGGAACTGAAGCTTTCTTT
CASSSYRRDRGTEAFF
>TRBV10-3|TRBJ1-3|-|-
TGTGCCATCAGTTTGACAGGTGGGGTCTCTGGAAACACCATATATTTT
CAISLTGGVSGNTIYF
>TRBV11-1|TRBJ2-2|-|-
TGTGCCATTCTAACAGGGACCGGGGAGCTGTTTTTT
CAILTGTGELFF
>TRBV11-2|TRBJ2-5|-|-
TGTGCCAGCAGCCTCAGGACCTCTGAGACCCAGTACTTC
CASSLRTSETQYF
>TRBV10-3|TRBJ1-4|TRBD1|once
TGTGCCATCAGTGATCCGGTACAGGGGAAAGAAAAACTGTTTTTT
CAISDPVQGKEKLFF
>TRBV19|TRBJ2-6|-|few
TGTGCCAGTAGCGACGGAGCTGGGGCCAACGTCCTGACTTTC
CASSDGAGANVLTF
>TRBV7-9|TRBJ1-1|TRBD1|-
TGTGCCAGCGTCCAGGGGGCCCGAACTGAAGCTTTCTTT
CASVQGARTEAFF
>TRBV7-2|TRBJ2-3|-|-
TGTGCCAGCAGCTTACGACTGAGCACAGATACGCAGTATTTT
CASSLRLSTDTQYF
>TRBV2|TRBJ2-2|TRBD2|-
TGTGCCAGCAGGGTAGAAAGCGGGGTTGCCGGGGAGCTGTTTTTT
CASRVESGVAGELFF
>TRBV7-2|TRBJ1-5|-|-
TGTGCCAGCAGCTCCCGTTCTGGCAGGGGTAATCAGCCCCAGCATTTT
CASSSRSGRGNQPQHF
>TRBV6-1|TRBJ1-5|TRBD1|-
TGTGCCAGCGTCAGGACAGGGGGCAATCAGCCCCAGCATTTT
CASVRTGGNQPQHF
>TRBV27|TRBJ2-2|-|once
TGTGCCAGCAGTTCCCCCGGGTATGCGGGGAACACCGGGGAGCTGTTTTTT
CASSSPGYAGNTGELFF
>TRBV18|TRBJ1-2|TRBD1|-
TGTGCCAGCCTACCGGGACAGGGAGGCGATGGCTACACCTTC
CASLPGQGGDGYTF
>TRBV21-1|TRBJ1-2|-|-
TGTGCCAGCAGCAAAGCTAGGACAGCGTTTAACTATGGCTACACCTTC
CASSKARTAFNYGYTF